The 4 T cell receptor beta chains below all came from one sample that was sequenced in a study of T cell repertoires in cytomegalovirus infection. TCRdb independently ran MiXCR on the reads; one entry per CDR3 protein. The sample holds just over 300,000 distinct CDR3 sequences, 15% to 20% seen once. Sequenced sample: PBMCs. These receptors were collected from a human donor in good health (CMV status not recorded). Some clones in this sample may be carry-over from other donors' samples.

The V gene is TRBV6-1, the J gene TRBJ1-6; D remains unclear. The V gene lost 2 bases and the J gene lost 8 bases, with 10 bases spanning the gap. The CDR3 runs to 14 residues. Per germline, CDR1 MNHNS and CDR2 SASEGT. CDR3 sequence (DNA): TGTGCCAGCAGTGAACAGTCCGGTGATTCACCCCTCCACTTT. This codes for CASSEQSGDSPLHF.

Ten or more counts support this clonotype. V is TRBV7-2 and J is TRBJ2-1, with 9 positions matching TRBD1. This CDR3 comprises 14 residues. V dropped 4 bases and J dropped 9; count of bases not matched to a gene: 7. Germline V gene data show CDR1 as SGHTA and CDR2 as FQGNSA. CDR3 protein: CASSSGQGGGEQFF. Here the CDR3 DNA reads TGTGCCAGCAGCTCGGGACAGGGTGGAGGTGAGCAGTTCTTC. The full variable domain, in which reference TRBV7-2 and TRBJ2-1 provide the parts outside the CDR3, is GAGVSQSPSNKVTEKGKDVELRCDPISGHTALYWYRQSLGQGLEFLIYFQGNSAPDKSGLPSDRFSAERTGGSVSTLTIQRTQQEDSAVYLCASSSGQGGGEQFFGPGTRLTVL.

This sequence joins TRBV6-5 and TRBJ2-1; 10 nucleotides agree with TRBD1. V gave up 2 bases and J gave up 8 bases; unmatched junction bases: 6. This CDR3 is 15 amino acids long. Germline CDR1 reads MNHEY; CDR2 reads SVGAGI. CDR3 sequence reads: CASSYQTGGFDEQFF. CDR3 DNA: TGTGCCAGCAGTTACCAGACAGGGGGCTTCGATGAGCAGTTCTTC.

This clonotype was observed at least ten times. This rearrangement joins TRBV6-1 to TRBJ1-2; TRBD1 aligns across 7 bases. Germline V lookup: CDR1 MNHNS, CDR2 SASEGT. CDR3 length equals 15 residues. V shed 5 bases and J 2 bases; nucleotides not matched to a gene: 8. In DNA, the CDR3 is TGTGCCAGCAGTAGACAGGGCGAACTGAACTATGGCTACACCTTC. Protein product: CASSRQGELNYGYTF.